These 17 T cell receptor beta chains share one sample of origin, sequenced in a study of blood T cells in healthy people across ages. With a J-beta primer mix and a sample-barcoded 5' primer, a second PCR ran roughly 6 to 11 cycles. TCRdb reanalysed the 5' RACE reads using MiXCR and keeps one entry per CDR3 protein. The repertoire holds approximately 800,000 distinct CDR3 sequences, with 20% to 30% as singletons. The data were also submitted as part of a second study, on T cells of mothers and their children.

The sequencing sample was made of blood. These receptor sequences come from a boy aged 5-17 years in good health.

CDR3 bases: TGTGCCAGCAGTTCTCCGGGACAGGGGGGTGAAAAACTGTTTTTT. Translation: CASSSPGQGGEKLFF. V usage is TRBV28 and J usage is TRBJ1-4; 11 positions match TRBD1. The junction had 5 bases not matched to a gene; V was cut back by 4 bases and J by 7 bases. The CDR3 is 15 residues long. Germline V gene lookup returns CDR1 MDHEN and CDR2 SYDVKM.

V is TRBV20-1 and J is TRBJ1-5; 10 bases line up with TRBD1. From germline, CDR1 is DFQATT and CDR2 SNEGSKA (reference sequence). CDR3 size: 15 residues. Trimming took 3 bases from V and 3 from J; bases not matched to a gene: 5. CDR3 residues: CSARGGQGFNQPQHF. CDR3 DNA: TGCAGTGCTAGGGGGGGACAGGGGTTCAATCAGCCCCAGCATTTT.

The chain is built from TRBV5-1 and TRBJ1-2; TRBD1 is a possible D gene (5 bases). Between the trimmed V and J ends, which lost 0 bases and 4 bases, there was a span of 16 bases. This CDR3 spans 16 amino acids. CDR1 is SGHRS and CDR2 is YFSETQ in the germline V gene. In DNA form, the CDR3 reads TGCGCCAGCAGCTTGGTCAGAAGTGACGGGGGCTATGGCTACACCTTC. Its protein product is CASSLVRSDGGYGYTF.

The chain joins TRBV5-1 to TRBJ2-5; 8 bases match TRBD1. The DNA end is a closer match to TRBJ2-7, so the J assignment may be wrong. The CDR3 sequence is 14 residues long. Germline V gene sequence: CDR1 SGHRS, CDR2 YFSETQ. This CDR3 reads CARPSFTGGYEQYF. CDR3 bases: TGCGCCAGACCTTCCTTTACAGGGGGATACGAGCAGTACTTC.

The rearrangement uses TRBV6-5 and TRBJ2-1; a possible D gene is TRBD1 (6 bases). V was trimmed by 5 bases and J by 2 bases, leaving 16 bases between them. Germline-derived CDR1 and CDR2 are MNHEY and SVGAGI. This CDR3 is built from 16 residues. The CDR3 nucleotides read TGTGCCAGCAGTGCCTCGACAGGTCCCCCCTACAATGAGCAGTTCTTC. Protein sequence: CASSASTGPPYNEQFF.

This clonotype was counted a few times. This sequence joins TRBV29-1 and TRBJ2-1; 7 bases match TRBD1. The tail of the sequence fits TRBJ2-7 better, so the J call may be wrong. Germline V lookup: CDR1 SQVTM, CDR2 ANQGSEA. The CDR3 has 12 amino acids. CDR3 residues: CSGYGTENEQYF. The CDR3 nucleotides are TGCAGCGGTTACGGGACAGAGAACGAGCAGTACTTC.

V is TRBV28 and J is TRBJ2-1; D not resolved. The length of the CDR3 is 14 residues. V was pared by 1 base and J by 7 bases, with 11 bases between. Germline V gene data show CDR1 as MDHEN and CDR2 as SYDVKM. The CDR3 spells CASSLFGRPNEQFF. DNA of the CDR3: TGTGCCAGCAGTTTATTTGGCAGGCCTAATGAGCAGTTCTTC. Combining the CDR3 with reference TRBV28 and TRBJ2-1 gives the whole variable domain DVKVTQSSRYLVKRTGEKVFLECVQDMDHENMFWYRQDPGLGLRLIYFSYDVKMKEKGDIPEGYSVSREKKERFSLILESASTNQTSMYLCASSLFGRPNEQFFGPGTRLTVL.

The CDR3 loop reads CASSLGGLAQETQYF. In nucleotides, the CDR3 is TGCGCCAGCAGCTTGGGGGGACTAGCTCAAGAGACCCAGTACTTC. The rearrangement uses TRBV5-1 and TRBJ2-5; 9 bases map to TRBD2. The CDR3 sequence is 15 residues long. The trim removed 0 bases at V and 2 bases at J, leaving 2 bases unmatched. From germline, CDR1 is SGHRS and CDR2 YFSETQ.

In this sample, this clonotype turned up a few times. An end of the junction differs from the germline gene, which may be a read error. The V and J genes are TRBV5-6 and TRBJ2-3; no reliable D call. CDR1 is SGHDT, CDR2 YYEEEE, per germline. The CDR3 has 14 amino acids. Here the CDR3 reads CASNLVTGTDTQYF. DNA of the CDR3: TGTGCCAGCAACTTGGTAACAGGCACAGATACGCAGTATTTT. Full variable domain (remainder filled in from reference TRBV5-6 and TRBJ2-3): DAGVTQSPTHLIKTRGQQVTLRCSPKSGHDTVSWYQQALGQGPQFIFQYYEEEERQRGNFPDRFSGHQFPNYSSELNVNALLLGDSALYLCASNLVTGTDTQYFGPGTRLTVL.

CDR3 nucleotides: TGCGCCAGCAGCCAGTCCCTGGAGGAGACCCAGTACTTC. This gives the protein CASSQSLEETQYF. The chain combines TRBV4-1 with TRBJ2-1, with D hard to call. With the DNA end fitting TRBJ2-5 better, the J assignment may be wrong. The CDR3 totals 13 residues. Germline V CDR1 and CDR2: MGHRA, YSYEKL.

This clonotype was detected a few times. This chain joins TRBV6-5 and TRBJ2-5, with 7 bases lining up with TRBD1. The J call is uncertain, as TRBJ2-7 better fits the DNA end. CDR3 length equals 12 residues. The germline V gene has CDR1 MNHEY and CDR2 SVGAGI. The CDR3 spells CASSYTGDEQYF. DNA of the CDR3: TGTGCCAGCAGTTACACAGGGGACGAGCAGTACTTC.

In its sample, this clonotype was seen a few times. The gene calls are TRBV28 and TRBJ1-5; D ambiguous. The CDR3 consists of 16 residues. Trimming took 2 bases from V and 3 from J, leaving 14 bases between them. The germline V gene has CDR1 MDHEN and CDR2 SYDVKM. The CDR3 DNA reads TGTGCCAGCAGTTTAGACCTTTCCAGACTCAATCAGCCCCAGCATTTT. Its translation is CASSLDLSRLNQPQHF.

The chain has TRBV20-1 and TRBJ1-4, with TRBD1 matching 9 bases. Trimming removed 6 bases from V and 3 bases from J; junction bases left unmatched: 11. The germline V gene has CDR1 DFQATT and CDR2 SNEGSKA (reference sequence). This CDR3 region has 16 residues. CDR3 sequence reads: CSAPRPGQGANEKLFF. CDR3 nucleotide sequence: TGCAGTGCCCCGAGGCCGGGACAGGGCGCTAATGAAAAACTGTTTTTT.

This chain uses TRBV29-1 with TRBJ2-5; 14 bases align to TRBD2. In germline, CDR1 is SQVTM, CDR2 ANQGSEA. This CDR3 has 16 residues. V was clipped by 7 bases and J by 1 base; unmatched bases: 8. The DNA of the CDR3 is TGCAGCGCTACCCGCGGGACTAGCGGGGGCCAAGAGACCCAGTACTTC. Its translation: CSATRGTSGGQETQYF. The variable domain in full, with the rest retrieved from reference TRBV29-1 and TRBJ2-5, is SAVISQKPSRDICQRGTSLTIQCQVDSQVTMMFWYRQQPGQSLTLIATANQGSEATYESGFVIDKFPISRPNLTFSTLTVSNMSPEDSSIYLCSATRGTSGGQETQYFGPGTRLLVL.

The V and J genes are TRBV2 and TRBJ2-7; unclear D gene. CDR1 is SNHLY, CDR2 FYNNEI, per germline. The CDR3 length is 14 residues. V was clipped by 7 bases and J by 0 bases, with 13 bases between them. This chain's CDR3 is CASKDLLSSYEQYF. CDR3 in DNA: TGTGCCAGCAAGGATCTACTGAGCTCCTACGAGCAGTACTTC.

DNA for the CDR3: TGTGCCAGCAGTTTAGGAGGGTCCCGGACTAGCCCTAGCAATCAGCCCCAGCATTTT. Its protein product is CASSLGGSRTSPSNQPQHF. J is TRBJ1-5 and V is TRBV12-3 or TRBV12-4, with D uncertain. The CDR3 is made up of 19 amino acids. V was cut by 1 base and J by 0 bases, with 19 bases left in between.

The gene calls are TRBV29-1 and TRBJ2-6; the D gene is possibly TRBD2 (7 bases). V was trimmed by 4 bases and J by 0 bases, leaving 16 bases between them. The CDR3 extends over 17 amino acids. Germline V gene sequence: CDR1 SQVTM, CDR2 ANQGSEA. CDR3 bases: TGCAGCGTTGCTGGGGGGGCAGCCATCTCTGGGGCCAACGTCCTGACTTTC. As protein: CSVAGGAAISGANVLTF.